These 10 T cell receptor beta chains were sequenced from one sample in a study of blood T cell repertoires in COVID-19. Profiled with immunoSEQ multiplex PCR; TCRdb holds only in-frame clones, not every one. The sample has around 260,000 clones; 70% to 90% are singletons. Material for sequencing was peripheral blood. These receptors came from a human donor with COVID-19, enrolled during active disease. The donor label of this sample is uncertain.

This sequence joins TRBV28 and TRBJ1-5; 8 bases are shared with TRBD1. CDR1 and CDR2 (germline): MDHEN, SYDVKM. After removal of 8 bases from V and 4 bases from J, the junction contained 7 bases not matched to a gene. The CDR3 is 14 residues long. Written as DNA, the CDR3 is TGTGCCAGCTACCCGGGACAGGAGAATCAGCCCCAGCATTTT. This translates into CASYPGQENQPQHF.

This clone has just a few counts. The chain has TRBV7-2 and TRBJ2-3; 10 bases match TRBD1. This CDR3 contains 15 residues. With V trimmed by 3 bases and J by 5 bases, 5 bases remained unmatched. Germline V CDR1 and CDR2: SGHTA, FQGNSA. The CDR3 region is CASSFDRGLGDTQYF. The CDR3 region has the DNA TGTGCCAGCAGCTTCGACAGGGGGCTGGGAGATACGCAGTATTTT.

The V and J genes are TRBV29-1 and TRBJ1-3; 9 nucleotides agree with TRBD1. The CDR3 is 15 amino acids. V lost 6 bases, J lost 2 bases, and 8 bases stayed unmatched. CDR1 and CDR2 (germline): SQVTM, ANQGSEA. Here the CDR3 DNA reads TGCAGCGTATCACAGGGGGCGACCGCTGGAAACACCATATATTTT. This translates into CSVSQGATAGNTIYF.

The chain uses TRBV28 and TRBJ2-3, with 9 positions matching TRBD2. The junction had 8 bases not matched to a gene; V was cut back by 8 bases and J by 2 bases. The CDR3 length is 15 residues. Germline assignment: CDR1 MDHEN and CDR2 SYDVKM. CDR3 in DNA: TGTGCCAGCGCGACAAGCGGGAGGTACACAGATACGCAGTATTTT. Its translation: CASATSGRYTDTQYF.

This clone has just a few counts. V is TRBV6-5 and J is TRBJ2-7; 7 bases align to TRBD1. Germline-derived CDR1 and CDR2 are MNHEY and SVGAGI. The CDR3 is 13 residues long. V gave up 8 bases and J gave up 2 bases; unmatched junction bases: 6. The CDR3 nucleotides are TGTGCCAGCCTCCGGGACAGCGCCTACGAGCAGTACTTC. Residues: CASLRDSAYEQYF.

The V gene is TRBV30, the J gene TRBJ1-6; a possible D gene is TRBD1 (5 bases). This CDR3 is 13 amino acids long. The V end was cut by 4 bases, the J end by 10 bases, with 14 bases between. The germline V gene has CDR1 GTSNPN and CDR2 SVGIG (reference sequence). The CDR3 spells CAWNRDSGSPLHF. For the CDR3, the DNA is TGTGCCTGGAACCGGGACTCTGGCTCACCCCTCCACTTT.

This sequence joins TRBV6-5 and TRBJ2-2, with TRBD2 as a possible D gene (5 bases). Germline-derived CDR1 and CDR2 are MNHEY and SVGAGI. V shed 6 bases and J shed 1 base, with 12 bases lying between them. The length of the CDR3 is 15 residues. The CDR3 reads CASRSTGWNTGELFF. The CDR3 coding sequence is TGTGCCAGCAGATCTACGGGGTGGAACACCGGGGAGCTGTTTTTT.

This rearrangement joins TRBV28 to TRBJ2-1; maybe TRBD2 (5 bases). V was pared by 5 bases and J by 6 bases, with 11 bases between. The CDR3 extends over 13 amino acids. In germline, CDR1 is MDHEN, CDR2 SYDVKM. In nucleotides, the CDR3 is TGTGCCAGCAGTCGTAGTAGCGTCAATGAGCAGTTCTTC. Amino acid sequence: CASSRSSVNEQFF.

The chain has TRBV9 and TRBJ2-2; 8 bases match TRBD1. Germline lookup yields CDR1 SGDLS and CDR2 YYNGEE. V lost 1 base and J lost 7; bases outside the gene matches: 9. The CDR3 is 16 residues long. The CDR3 nucleotides are TGTGCCAGCAGCGTAATGACAGGGGCCCAGGGCGGGGAGCTGTTTTTT. Residues: CASSVMTGAQGGELFF.

This clone was seen more than once but under ten times. This chain links TRBV30 with TRBJ1-2, with 11 bases lining up with TRBD1. The germline CDR1 and CDR2 sequences are GTSNPN and SVGIG (reference sequence). The CDR3 sequence is 13 residues long. Trimming at V came to 4 bases and at J to 3 bases, leaving 1 base not matched to a gene. The CDR3 is CAWKGQGDYGYTF. The CDR3 nucleotides read TGTGCCTGGAAGGGACAGGGGGACTATGGCTACACCTTC.